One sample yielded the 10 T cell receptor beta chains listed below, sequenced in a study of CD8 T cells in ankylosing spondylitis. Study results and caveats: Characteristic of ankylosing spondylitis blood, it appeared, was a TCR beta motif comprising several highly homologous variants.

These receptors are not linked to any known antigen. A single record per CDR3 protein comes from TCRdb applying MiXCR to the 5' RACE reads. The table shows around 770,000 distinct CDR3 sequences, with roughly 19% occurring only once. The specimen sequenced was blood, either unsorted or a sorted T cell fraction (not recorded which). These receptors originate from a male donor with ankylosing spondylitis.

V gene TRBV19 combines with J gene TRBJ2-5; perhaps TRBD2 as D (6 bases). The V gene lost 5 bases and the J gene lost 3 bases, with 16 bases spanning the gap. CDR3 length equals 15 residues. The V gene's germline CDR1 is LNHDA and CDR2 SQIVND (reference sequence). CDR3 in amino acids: CASSSERTIEETQYF. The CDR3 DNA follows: TGTGCCAGTAGTTCAGAGAGGACTATTGAAGAGACCCAGTACTTC. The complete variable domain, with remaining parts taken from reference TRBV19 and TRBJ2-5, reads DGGITQSPKYLFRKEGQNVTLSCEQNLNHDAMYWYRQDPGQGLRLIYYSQIVNDFQKGDIAEGYSVSREKKESFPLTVTSAQKNPTAFYLCASSSERTIEETQYFGPGTRLLVL.

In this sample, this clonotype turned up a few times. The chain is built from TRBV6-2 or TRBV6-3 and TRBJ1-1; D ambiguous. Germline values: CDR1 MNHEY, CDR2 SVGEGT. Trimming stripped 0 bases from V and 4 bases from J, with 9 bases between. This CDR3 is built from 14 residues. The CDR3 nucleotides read TGTGCCAGCAGTTACTCGAGTACGGGCACTGAAGCTTTCTTT. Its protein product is CASSYSSTGTEAFF.

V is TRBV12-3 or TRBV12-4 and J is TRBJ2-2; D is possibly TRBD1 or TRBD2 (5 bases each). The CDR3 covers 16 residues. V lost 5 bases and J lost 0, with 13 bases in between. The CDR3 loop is CASSVPGPTNTGELFF. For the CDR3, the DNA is TGTGCCAGCAGTGTACCGGGACCCACGAACACCGGGGAGCTGTTTTTT.

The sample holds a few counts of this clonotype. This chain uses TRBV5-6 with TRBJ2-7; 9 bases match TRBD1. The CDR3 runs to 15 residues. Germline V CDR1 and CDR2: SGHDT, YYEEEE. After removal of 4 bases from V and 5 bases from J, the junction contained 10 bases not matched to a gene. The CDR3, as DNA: TGTGCCAGCAGCCTCTCCGGGACAGGGAGCGACGAGCAGTACTTC. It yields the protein CASSLSGTGSDEQYF.

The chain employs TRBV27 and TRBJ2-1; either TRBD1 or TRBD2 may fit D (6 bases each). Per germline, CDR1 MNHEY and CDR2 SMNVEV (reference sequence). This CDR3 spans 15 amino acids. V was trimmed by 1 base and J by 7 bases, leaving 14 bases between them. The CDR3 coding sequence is TGTGCCAGCAGTTTATGGACGCAGGGGAGGAATGAGCAGTTCTTC. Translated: CASSLWTQGRNEQFF.

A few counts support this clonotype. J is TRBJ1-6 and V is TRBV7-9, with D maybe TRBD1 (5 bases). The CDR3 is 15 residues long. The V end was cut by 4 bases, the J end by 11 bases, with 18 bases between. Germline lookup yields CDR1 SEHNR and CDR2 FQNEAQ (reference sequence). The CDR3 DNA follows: TGTGCCAGCAGCTCCTCGGTCGGGCTGGGGGCACCCCTCCACTTT. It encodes CASSSSVGLGAPLHF. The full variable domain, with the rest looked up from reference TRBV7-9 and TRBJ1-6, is DTGVSQNPRHKITKRGQNVTFRCDPISEHNRLYWYRQTLGQGPEFLTYFQNEAQLEKSRLLSDRFSAERPKGSFSTLEIQRTEQGDSAMYLCASSSSVGLGAPLHFGNGTRLTVT.

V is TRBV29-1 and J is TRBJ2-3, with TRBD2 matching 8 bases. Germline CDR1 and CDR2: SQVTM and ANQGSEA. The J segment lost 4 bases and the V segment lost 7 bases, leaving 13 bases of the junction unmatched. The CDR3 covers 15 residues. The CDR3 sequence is CSATLSGSRADTQYF. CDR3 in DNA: TGCAGCGCCACTCTGAGCGGGAGCCGGGCAGATACGCAGTATTTT.

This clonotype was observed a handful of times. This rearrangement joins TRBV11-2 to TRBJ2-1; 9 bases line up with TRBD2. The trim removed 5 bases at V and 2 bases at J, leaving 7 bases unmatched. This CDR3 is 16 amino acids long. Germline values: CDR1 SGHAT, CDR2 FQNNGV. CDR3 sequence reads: CASSISGRGTYNEQFF. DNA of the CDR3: TGTGCCAGCAGCATTAGCGGGAGAGGCACCTACAATGAGCAGTTCTTC.

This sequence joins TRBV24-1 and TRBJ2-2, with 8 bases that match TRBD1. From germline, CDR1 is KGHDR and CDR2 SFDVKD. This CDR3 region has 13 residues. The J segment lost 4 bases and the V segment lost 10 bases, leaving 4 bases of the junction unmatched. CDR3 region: CATGQGSTGELFF. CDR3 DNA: TGTGCCACAGGACAGGGAAGCACCGGGGAGCTGTTTTTT.

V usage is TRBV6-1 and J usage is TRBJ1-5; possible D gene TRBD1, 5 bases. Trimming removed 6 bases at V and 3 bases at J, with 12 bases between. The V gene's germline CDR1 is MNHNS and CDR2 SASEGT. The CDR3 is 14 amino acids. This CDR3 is CASSKGPNNQPQHF. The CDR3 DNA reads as TGTGCCAGCAGCAAGGGACCGAACAATCAGCCCCAGCATTTT.